The text below deals with one TCR beta chain. The antigen remains unidentified. Its ends do not fully match the called genes, so a read error is possible. The germline CDR1 and CDR2 sequences are DFQATT and SNEGSKA (reference sequence). CDR3 size: 11 residues. The sample originates from a study of T cells in Graves' hyperthyroidism and ophthalmopathy. Study conclusions and caveats: Most thyroid clonotypes that were expanded above 0.001 also turned up in blood.

Hyperthyroidism was newly diagnosed in patients aged 18 to 65 (duration under 2 months). Source material for PBMCs was about 11 ml fresh peripheral blood. RNA transcripts gave rise to amplified TCR beta CDR3 regions. A set of HTBI primers served as the primers for a first-round RT-PCR of the TCR CDR3. TCRdb recomputed calls from the multiplex PCR reads with MiXCR, one row per CDR3 protein. Here the sample spans roughly 420,000 distinct CDR3 sequences, 15% to 17% being singletons. The sequenced material came from blood. The receptor was derived from a woman aged 18-29 years with Graves' hyperthyroidism. The chain carries TRBV20-1 and TRBJ2-7; 8 positions agree with TRBD2. CDR3 bases: TGCAGTGCTATATCGGGAGGGGTTGAGTATTTC. This gives the protein CSAISGGVEYF.